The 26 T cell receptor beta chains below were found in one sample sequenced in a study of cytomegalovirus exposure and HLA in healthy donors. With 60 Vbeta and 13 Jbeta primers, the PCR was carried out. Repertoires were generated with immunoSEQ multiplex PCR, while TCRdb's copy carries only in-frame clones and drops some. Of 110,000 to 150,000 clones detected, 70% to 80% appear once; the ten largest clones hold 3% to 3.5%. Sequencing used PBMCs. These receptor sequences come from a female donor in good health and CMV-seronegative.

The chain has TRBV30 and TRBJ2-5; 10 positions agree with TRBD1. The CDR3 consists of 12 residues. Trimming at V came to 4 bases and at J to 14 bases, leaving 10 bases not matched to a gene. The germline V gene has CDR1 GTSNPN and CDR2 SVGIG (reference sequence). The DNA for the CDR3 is TGTGCCTGGAAAAGCCTCCGGGACAGGGGTTACTTC. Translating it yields CAWKSLRDRGYF.

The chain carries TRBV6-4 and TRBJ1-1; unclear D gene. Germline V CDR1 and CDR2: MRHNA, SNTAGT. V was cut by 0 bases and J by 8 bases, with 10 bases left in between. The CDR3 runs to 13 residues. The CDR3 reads CASSDSTGSEAFF. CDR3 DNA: TGTGCCAGCAGTGACTCGACTGGTTCCGAAGCTTTCTTT.

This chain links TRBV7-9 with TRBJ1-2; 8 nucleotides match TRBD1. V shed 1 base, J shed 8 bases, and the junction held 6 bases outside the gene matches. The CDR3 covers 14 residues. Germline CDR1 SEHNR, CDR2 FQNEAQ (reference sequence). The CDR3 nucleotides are TGTGCCAGCAGCTTAGTAGACCGGGACAGGGGCTACACCTTC. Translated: CASSLVDRDRGYTF.

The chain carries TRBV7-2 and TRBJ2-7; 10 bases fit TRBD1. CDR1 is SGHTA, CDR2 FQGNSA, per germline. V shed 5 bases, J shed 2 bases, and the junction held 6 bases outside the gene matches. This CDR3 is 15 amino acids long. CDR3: CASSGRTGGAYEQYF. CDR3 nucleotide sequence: TGTGCCAGCAGCGGGCGGACAGGGGGGGCCTACGAGCAGTACTTC.

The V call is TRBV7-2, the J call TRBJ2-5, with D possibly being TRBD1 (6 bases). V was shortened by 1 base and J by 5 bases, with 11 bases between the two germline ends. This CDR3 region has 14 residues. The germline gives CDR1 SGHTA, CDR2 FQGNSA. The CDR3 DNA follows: TGTGCCAGCAGCTTAGTAGTGAGGGGGGAGACCCAGTACTTC. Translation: CASSLVVRGETQYF.

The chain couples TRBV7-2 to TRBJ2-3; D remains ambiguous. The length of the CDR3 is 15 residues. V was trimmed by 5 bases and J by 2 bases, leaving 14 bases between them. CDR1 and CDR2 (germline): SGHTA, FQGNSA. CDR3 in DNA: TGTGCCAGCAGCCGAAGTCCTAGATCCACAGATACGCAGTATTTT. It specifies CASSRSPRSTDTQYF.

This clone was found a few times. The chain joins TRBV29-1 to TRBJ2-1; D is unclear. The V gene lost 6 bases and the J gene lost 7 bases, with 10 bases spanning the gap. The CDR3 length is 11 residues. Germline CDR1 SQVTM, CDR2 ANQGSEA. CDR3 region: CSVESLNEQFF. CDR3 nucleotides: TGCAGCGTCGAGTCGTTAAATGAGCAGTTCTTC.

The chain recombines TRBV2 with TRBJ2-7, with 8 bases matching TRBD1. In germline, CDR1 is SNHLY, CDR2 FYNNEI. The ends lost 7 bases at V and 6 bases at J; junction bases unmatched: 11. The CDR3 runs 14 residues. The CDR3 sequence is CASTRDRGVGEQYF. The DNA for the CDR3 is TGTGCCAGCACCCGAGACAGGGGAGTGGGCGAGCAGTACTTC.

This CDR3 is CASRGGPGTDTQYF. The DNA of the CDR3 is TGTGCTAGTCGCGGGGGACCGGGCACAGATACGCAGTATTTT. The V call is TRBV7-2, the J call TRBJ2-3; 7 nucleotides line up with TRBD2. CDR3 size: 14 residues. Per the germline V gene, CDR1 is SGHTA and CDR2 is FQGNSA.

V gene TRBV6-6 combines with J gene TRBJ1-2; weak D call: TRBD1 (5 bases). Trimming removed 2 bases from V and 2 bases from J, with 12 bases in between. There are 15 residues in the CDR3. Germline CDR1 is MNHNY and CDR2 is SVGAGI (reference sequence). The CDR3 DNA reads TGTGCCAGCAGTTACCCAGGGAGGGGAAACTATGGCTACACCTTC. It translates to CASSYPGRGNYGYTF.

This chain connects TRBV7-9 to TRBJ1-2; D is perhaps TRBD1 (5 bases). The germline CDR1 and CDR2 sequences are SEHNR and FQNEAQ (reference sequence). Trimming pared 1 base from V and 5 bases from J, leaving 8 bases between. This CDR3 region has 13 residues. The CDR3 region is CASSLEGFYGYTF. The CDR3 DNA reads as TGTGCCAGCAGCTTAGAGGGGTTTTATGGCTACACCTTC. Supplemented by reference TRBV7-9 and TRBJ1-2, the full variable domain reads DTGVSQNPRHKITKRGQNVTFRCDPISEHNRLYWYRQTLGQGPEFLTYFQNEAQLEKSRLLSDRFSAERPKGSFSTLEIQRTEQGDSAMYLCASSLEGFYGYTFGSGTRLTVV.

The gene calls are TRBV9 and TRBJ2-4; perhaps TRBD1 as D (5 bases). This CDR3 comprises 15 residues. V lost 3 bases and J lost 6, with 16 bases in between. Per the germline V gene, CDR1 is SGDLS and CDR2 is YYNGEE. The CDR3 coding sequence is TGTGCCAGCAGCGCCTCCCCTCAGGGTCGAAACATTCAGTACTTC. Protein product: CASSASPQGRNIQYF.

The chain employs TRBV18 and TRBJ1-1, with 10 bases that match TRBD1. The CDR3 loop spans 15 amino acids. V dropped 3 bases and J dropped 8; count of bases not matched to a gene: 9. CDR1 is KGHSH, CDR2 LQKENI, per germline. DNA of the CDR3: TGTGCCAGCTCACCGGGACAGGGGAGAGTAGTCGAAGCTTTCTTT. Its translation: CASSPGQGRVVEAFF. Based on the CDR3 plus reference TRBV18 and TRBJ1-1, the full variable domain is NAGVMQNPRHLVRRRGQEARLRCSPMKGHSHVYWYRQLPEEGLKFMVYLQKENIIDESGMPKERFSAEFPKEGPSILRIQQVVRGDSAAYFCASSPGQGRVVEAFFGQGTRLTVV.

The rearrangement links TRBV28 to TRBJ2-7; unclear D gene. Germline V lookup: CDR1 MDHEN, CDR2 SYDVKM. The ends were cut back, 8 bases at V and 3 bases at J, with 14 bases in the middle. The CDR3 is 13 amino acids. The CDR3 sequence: CASGTDIGYEQYF. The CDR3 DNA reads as TGTGCCAGCGGAACAGATATCGGCTACGAGCAGTACTTC.

CDR3 sequence: CASSPPMYNEQFF. CDR3 DNA sequence: TGTGCCAGCAGCCCCCCTATGTACAATGAGCAGTTCTTC. This sequence joins TRBV6-5 and TRBJ2-1, with no clear D. The CDR3 covers 13 residues. The V end was cut by 6 bases, the J end by 4 bases, with 10 bases between. Looked up from germline, CDR1 is MNHEY and CDR2 is SVGAGI.

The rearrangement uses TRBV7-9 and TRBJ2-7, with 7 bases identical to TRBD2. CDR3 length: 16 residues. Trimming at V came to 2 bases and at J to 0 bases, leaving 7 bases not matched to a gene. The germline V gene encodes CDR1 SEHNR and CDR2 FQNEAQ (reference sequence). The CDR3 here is CASSLRSSGSSYEQYF. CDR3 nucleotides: TGTGCCAGCAGCTTACGTTCTAGCGGCTCCTCCTACGAGCAGTACTTC.

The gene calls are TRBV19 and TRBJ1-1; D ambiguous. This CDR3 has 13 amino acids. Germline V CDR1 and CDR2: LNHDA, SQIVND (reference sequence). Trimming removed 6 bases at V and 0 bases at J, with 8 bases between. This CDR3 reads CASRGLLNTEAFF. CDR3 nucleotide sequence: TGTGCCAGTAGAGGACTGTTGAACACTGAAGCTTTCTTT.

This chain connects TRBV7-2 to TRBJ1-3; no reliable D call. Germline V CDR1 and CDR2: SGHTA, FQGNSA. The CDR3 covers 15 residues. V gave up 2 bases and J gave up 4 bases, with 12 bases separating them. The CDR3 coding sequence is TGTGCCAGCAGCTTACCAAACTGGAGCGGAAACACCATATATTTT. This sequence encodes CASSLPNWSGNTIYF.

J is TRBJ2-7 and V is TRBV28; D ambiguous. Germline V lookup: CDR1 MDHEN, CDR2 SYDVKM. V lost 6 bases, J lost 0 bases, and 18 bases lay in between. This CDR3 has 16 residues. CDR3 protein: CASSPHPPPGSYEQYF. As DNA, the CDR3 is TGTGCCAGCAGCCCTCACCCGCCCCCGGGCTCCTACGAGCAGTACTTC.

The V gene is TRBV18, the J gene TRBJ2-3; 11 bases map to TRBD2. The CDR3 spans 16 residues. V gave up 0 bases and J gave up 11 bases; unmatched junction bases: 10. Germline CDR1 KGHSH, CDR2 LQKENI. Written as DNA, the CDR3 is TGTGCCAGCTCACCACCGTCTAGCGGGGGGCCCGGGGAGCAGTATTTT. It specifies CASSPPSSGGPGEQYF.

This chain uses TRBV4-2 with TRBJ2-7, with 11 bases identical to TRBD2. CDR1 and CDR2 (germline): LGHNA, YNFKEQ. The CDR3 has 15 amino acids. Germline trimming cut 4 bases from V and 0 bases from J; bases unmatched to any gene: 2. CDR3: CASSPTSGISYEQYF. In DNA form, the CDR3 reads TGTGCCAGCAGCCCGACTAGCGGGATCTCCTACGAGCAGTACTTC.

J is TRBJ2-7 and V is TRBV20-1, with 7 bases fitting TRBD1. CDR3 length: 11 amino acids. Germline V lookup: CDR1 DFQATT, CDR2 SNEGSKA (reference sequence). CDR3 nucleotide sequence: TGCAGCGGGACAGTTCGATACGAGCAGTACTTC. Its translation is CSGTVRYEQYF.

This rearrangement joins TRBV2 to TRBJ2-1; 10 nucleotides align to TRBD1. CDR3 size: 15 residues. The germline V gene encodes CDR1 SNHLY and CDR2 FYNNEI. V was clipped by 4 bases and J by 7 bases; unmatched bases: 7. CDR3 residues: CASSARQGARNEQFF. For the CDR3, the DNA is TGTGCCAGCAGTGCAAGACAGGGGGCTCGGAATGAGCAGTTCTTC.

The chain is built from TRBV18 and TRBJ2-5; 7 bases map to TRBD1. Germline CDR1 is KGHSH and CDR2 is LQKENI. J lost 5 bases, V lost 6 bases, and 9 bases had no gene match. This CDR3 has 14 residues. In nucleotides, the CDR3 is TGTGCCAGCTCTCAGACAGGGCGGGTGGAGACCCAGTACTTC. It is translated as CASSQTGRVETQYF.

As DNA, the CDR3 is TGTGCCAGCAGTGAAAGAGAGGGAGGGGTAAAGACCCAGTACTTC. Its protein is CASSEREGGVKTQYF. This sequence joins TRBV6-1 and TRBJ2-5; 7 bases align to TRBD2. The CDR3 has 15 amino acids. V gave up 2 bases and J gave up 6 bases; unmatched junction bases: 9. Per the germline V gene, CDR1 is MNHNS and CDR2 is SASEGT.

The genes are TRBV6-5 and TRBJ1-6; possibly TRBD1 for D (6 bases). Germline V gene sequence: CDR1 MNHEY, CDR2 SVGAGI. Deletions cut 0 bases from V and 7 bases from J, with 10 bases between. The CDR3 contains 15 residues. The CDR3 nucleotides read TGTGCCAGCAGTTACTCGACAGGACAGAATTCACCCCTCCACTTT. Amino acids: CASSYSTGQNSPLHF.